The rows below give T cell receptor beta chains drawn from one sample of a study of blood T cell repertoires in COVID-19. Assay: immunoSEQ multiplex PCR; the TCRdb copy retains only in-frame clones and omits some. The sample lists approximately 230,000 clones; 82% were seen once. Specimen: peripheral blood. These receptors were obtained from a woman over 75 with active or convalescent COVID-19. Each CDR3 is given without its conserved first and last residue.

V	J	CDR3
TRBV10-2	TRBJ2-5	ASSPSGGETQY
TRBV2	TRBJ1-1	ASTSGTEAF
TRBV4-2	TRBJ2-2	ASSQERQTVTNTGELF
TRBV11-2	TRBJ2-5	ASSLVAGEETQY
TRBV3-1/TRBV3-2	TRBJ2-3	ASRRPPEGVPDTQY
TRBV3-1/TRBV3-2	TRBJ2-2	ASSPSGDLDTGELF
TRBV4-1	TRBJ1-6	ASSQDQDRLSPLH
TRBV19	TRBJ1-1	ASSISMDSRKAF
TRBV7-9	TRBJ2-2	ASSPPGELF
TRBV14	TRBJ2-5	ASAPTSGVWETQY
TRBV5-4	TRBJ1-3	ASSLAREGYGNTIY
TRBV6-1	TRBJ1-6	ASSEIAAYNSPLH
TRBV6-5	TRBJ2-1	ASHRSYNEQF
TRBV3-1/TRBV3-2	TRBJ1-1	ASSQLPAGEAF
TRBV6-1	TRBJ2-3	ASSESISTDTQY
TRBV27	TRBJ1-1	ASSMMGQGYTEAF
TRBV5-1	TRBJ2-7	ASSRESGRTFSYEQY
TRBV27	TRBJ1-2	ASYKRGGGRGYGYT
TRBV12-5	TRBJ2-1	ASGFRNEQF
TRBV5-1	TRBJ1-1	ASTSWGDHTEAF
TRBV28	TRBJ2-2	ASLRTGSGELF
TRBV30	TRBJ1-5	AWSSPERLIKKH
TRBV6-1	TRBJ2-5	ASSEIPAGGETQY
TRBV5-6	TRBJ2-7	ASSRGLAPDEQY
TRBV19	TRBJ1-2	ASSRRTDSAGYT
TRBV7-9	TRBJ2-1	ASSLRQGIVHEQF
TRBV2	TRBJ2-1	ASSERRISQF
TRBV4-2	TRBJ1-3	ASSQDSTAGNTIY
TRBV6-5	TRBJ1-1	ASSPQAGLTEAF
TRBV19	TRBJ2-2	ASSIVIGTGELF
TRBV5-1	TRBJ1-1	ASSSMGQGNTEAF
TRBV18	TRBJ2-3	ASSPPSQGSDTQY
TRBV5-1	TRBJ1-2	ASSLAGEANYGYT
TRBV5-1	TRBJ1-1	ASSSGTGRGGSTEAF
TRBV29-1	TRBJ1-4	SVGGRGNEKLF
TRBV28	TRBJ1-6	ASSPGGQGVGYNSPLH
TRBV5-4	TRBJ1-4	ASSLTAATNEKLF
TRBV2	TRBJ1-5	ASSEEQGYSNQPQH
TRBV10-3	TRBJ1-3	AISGWMGPTIY
TRBV3-1/TRBV3-2	TRBJ2-6	ASSQGLGRRQGASGANVLT
TRBV5-8	TRBJ1-2	ASSFKTGTRNANYGYT
TRBV10-3	TRBJ1-6	AISESERGGWGSPLH
TRBV29-1	TRBJ1-5	SVVETGHQPQH
TRBV28	TRBJ1-1	ASSFYTGNTEAF
TRBV6-5	TRBJ2-2	ASSYSRVGTGELF
TRBV6-4	TRBJ1-5	ASSEVGGSNQPQH
TRBV6-1	TRBJ1-2	ASSEGGGRVYGYT
TRBV27	TRBJ1-4	ASSRYGGESEKLF
TRBV5-6	TRBJ1-6	ASSLVSYLSPLH
TRBV5-1	TRBJ2-5	ASTLTGQETQY
TRBV28	TRBJ1-1	ASITQGQGRGNTEAF
TRBV2	TRBJ2-7	ASKGQVLYEQY
TRBV21-1	TRBJ2-2	ASSKAEGGGKKTGELF
TRBV27	TRBJ2-7	ASSKEYEQY
TRBV27	TRBJ1-1	ASSPRAGFEAF
TRBV4-1	TRBJ1-6	ASSQSGTVSYNSPLH